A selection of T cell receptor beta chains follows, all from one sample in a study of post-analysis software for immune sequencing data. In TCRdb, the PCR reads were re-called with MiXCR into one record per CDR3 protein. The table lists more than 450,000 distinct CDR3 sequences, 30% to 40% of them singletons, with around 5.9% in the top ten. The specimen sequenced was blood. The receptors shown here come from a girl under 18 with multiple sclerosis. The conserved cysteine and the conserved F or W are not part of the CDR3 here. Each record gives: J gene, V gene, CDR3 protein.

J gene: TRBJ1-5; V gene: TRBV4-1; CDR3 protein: ASSQDGTGRNQPQH
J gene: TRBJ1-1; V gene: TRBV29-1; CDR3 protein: SANRGPETEAF
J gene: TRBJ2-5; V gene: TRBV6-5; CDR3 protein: ACRRQETQY
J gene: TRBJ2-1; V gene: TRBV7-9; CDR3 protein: ASSLPRDRGYNEQF
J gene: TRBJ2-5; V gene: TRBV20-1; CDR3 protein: SARTGAAQETQY
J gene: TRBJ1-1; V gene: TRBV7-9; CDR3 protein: ASSQGRWNTEAF
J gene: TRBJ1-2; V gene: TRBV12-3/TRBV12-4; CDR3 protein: ASSFWGSGGYT
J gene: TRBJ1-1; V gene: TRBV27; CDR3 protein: ASSPYREMNTEAF
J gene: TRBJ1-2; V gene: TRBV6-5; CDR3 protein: ASSYRLSLAYGYT
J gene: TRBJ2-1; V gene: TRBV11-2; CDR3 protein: ASSLTGGASYNEQF
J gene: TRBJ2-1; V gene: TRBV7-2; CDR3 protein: ASSTMDRSSYNEQF
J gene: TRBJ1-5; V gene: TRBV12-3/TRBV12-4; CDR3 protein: ASSLARGDNQPQH
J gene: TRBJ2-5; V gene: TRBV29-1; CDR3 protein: TVGLTGSQETQY
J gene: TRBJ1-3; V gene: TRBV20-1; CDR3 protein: SASSTTAPGNTIY
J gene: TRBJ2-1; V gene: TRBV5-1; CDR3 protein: ASRAEGGGSYNEQF
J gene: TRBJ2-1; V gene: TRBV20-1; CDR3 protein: SARVAGRVYNEQF
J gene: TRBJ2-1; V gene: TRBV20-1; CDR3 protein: SARGEAGGDEQF
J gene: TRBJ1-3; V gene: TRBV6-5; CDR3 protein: ASSYWAGFSGNTIY
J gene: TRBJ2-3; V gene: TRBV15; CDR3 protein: ATSREGDSLRDTQY
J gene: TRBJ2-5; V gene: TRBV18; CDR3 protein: ASSTRGQETQY
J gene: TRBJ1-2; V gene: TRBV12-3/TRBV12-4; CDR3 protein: ASTPTDSLNGYT
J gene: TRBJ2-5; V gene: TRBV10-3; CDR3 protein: AISDRGQETQY
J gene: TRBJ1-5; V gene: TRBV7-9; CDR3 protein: ASSLGEGGGSNQPQH
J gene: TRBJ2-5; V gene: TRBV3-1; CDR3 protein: ASSQPALGIQETQY
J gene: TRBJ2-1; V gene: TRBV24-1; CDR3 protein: ATSLYGASSYNEQF
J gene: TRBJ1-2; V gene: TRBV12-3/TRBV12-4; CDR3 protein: ASSFDGTRGGYT
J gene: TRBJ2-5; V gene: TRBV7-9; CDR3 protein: ASSLLAAGDSQETQY
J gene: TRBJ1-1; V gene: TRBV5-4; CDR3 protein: ASSFKTGLNTEAF
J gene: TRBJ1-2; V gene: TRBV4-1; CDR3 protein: ASSQAQGARSGYT
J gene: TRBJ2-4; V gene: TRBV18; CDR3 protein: ASSPDDDRNIQY
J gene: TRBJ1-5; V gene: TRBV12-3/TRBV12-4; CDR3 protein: ASSRDDRGDQPQH
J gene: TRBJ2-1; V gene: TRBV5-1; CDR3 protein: ASSLAVSGGLNEQF
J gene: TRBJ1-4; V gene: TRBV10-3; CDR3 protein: AITGDRDHNEKLF
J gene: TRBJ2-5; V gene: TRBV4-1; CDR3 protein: ASSQPGTGWGQETQY
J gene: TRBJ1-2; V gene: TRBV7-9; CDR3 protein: ASSLAIANYGYT
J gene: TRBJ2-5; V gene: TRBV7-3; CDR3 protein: ASSLMGGGETQY
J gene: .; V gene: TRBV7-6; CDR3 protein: ASSSVSGRDPLVEQY
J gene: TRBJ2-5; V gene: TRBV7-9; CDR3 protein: ASSLGQGPPQGTQY
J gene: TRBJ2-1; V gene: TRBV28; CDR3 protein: ASSLVGTYNEQF
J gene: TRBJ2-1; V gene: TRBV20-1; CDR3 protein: SARPGQGGYNEQF
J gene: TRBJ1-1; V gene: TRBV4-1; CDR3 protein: ASSQAHGYTEAF
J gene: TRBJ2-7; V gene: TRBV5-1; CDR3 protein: ASSLGDKAYGQY